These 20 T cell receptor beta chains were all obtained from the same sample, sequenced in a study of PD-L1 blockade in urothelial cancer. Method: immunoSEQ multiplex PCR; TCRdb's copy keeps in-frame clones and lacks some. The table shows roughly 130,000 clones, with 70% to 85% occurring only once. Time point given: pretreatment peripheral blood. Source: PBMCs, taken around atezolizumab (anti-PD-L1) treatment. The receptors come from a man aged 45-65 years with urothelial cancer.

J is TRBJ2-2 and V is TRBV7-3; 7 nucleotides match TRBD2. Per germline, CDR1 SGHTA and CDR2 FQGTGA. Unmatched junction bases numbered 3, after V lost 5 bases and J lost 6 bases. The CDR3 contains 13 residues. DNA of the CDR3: TGTGCCAGCAGCCCGGCGGGGGCCGGGGAGCTGTTTTTT. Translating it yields CASSPAGAGELFF.

The CDR3 sequence: CASSLMSATSTDTQYF. The CDR3 region has the DNA TGTGCCAGCAGCTTAATGTCTGCCACTAGCACAGATACGCAGTATTTT. The chain couples TRBV7-6 to TRBJ2-3; D remains unclear. Trimming took off 2 bases at V and 0 bases at J, with 12 bases between the two ends. CDR3 length equals 16 residues. Germline CDR1 SGHVS, CDR2 FNYEAQ.

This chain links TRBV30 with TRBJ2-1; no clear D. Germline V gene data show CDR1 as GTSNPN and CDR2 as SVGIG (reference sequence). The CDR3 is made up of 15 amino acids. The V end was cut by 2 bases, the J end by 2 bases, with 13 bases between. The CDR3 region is CAWSRSLGPYNEQFF. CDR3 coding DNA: TGTGCCTGGAGTAGGAGCCTAGGCCCCTACAATGAGCAGTTCTTC.

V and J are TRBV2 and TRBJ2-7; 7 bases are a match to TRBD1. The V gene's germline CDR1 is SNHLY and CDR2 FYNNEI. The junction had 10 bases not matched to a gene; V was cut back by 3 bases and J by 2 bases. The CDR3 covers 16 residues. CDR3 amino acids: CASSDLWDRAPYEQYF. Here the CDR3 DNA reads TGTGCCAGCAGTGATTTATGGGACAGAGCCCCCTACGAGCAGTACTTC.

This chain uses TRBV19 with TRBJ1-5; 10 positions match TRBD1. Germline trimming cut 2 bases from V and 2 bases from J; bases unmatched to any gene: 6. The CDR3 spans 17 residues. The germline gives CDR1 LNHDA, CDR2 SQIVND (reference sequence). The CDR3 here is CASSIQTGGWGNQPQHF. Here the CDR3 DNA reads TGTGCCAGTAGTATACAGACAGGGGGCTGGGGCAATCAGCCCCAGCATTTT.

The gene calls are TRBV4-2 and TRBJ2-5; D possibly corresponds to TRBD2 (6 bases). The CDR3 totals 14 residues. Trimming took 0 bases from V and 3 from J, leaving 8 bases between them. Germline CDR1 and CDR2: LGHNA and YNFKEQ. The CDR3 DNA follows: TGTGCCAGCAGCCAAGACGGAGGGAAAGAGACCCAGTACTTC. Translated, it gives CASSQDGGKETQYF.

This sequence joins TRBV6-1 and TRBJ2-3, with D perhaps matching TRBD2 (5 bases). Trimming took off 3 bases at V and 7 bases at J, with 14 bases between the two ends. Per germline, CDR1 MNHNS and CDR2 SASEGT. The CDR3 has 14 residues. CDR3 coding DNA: TGTGCCAGCAGTGAGCGGGTAGGACCATATACGCAGTATTTT. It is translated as CASSERVGPYTQYF.

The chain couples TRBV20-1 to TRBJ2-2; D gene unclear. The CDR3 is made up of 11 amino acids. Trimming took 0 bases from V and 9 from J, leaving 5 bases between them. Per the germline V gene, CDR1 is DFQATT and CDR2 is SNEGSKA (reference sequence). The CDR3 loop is CSARDGRELFF. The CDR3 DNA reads TGCAGTGCTAGAGATGGGCGGGAGCTGTTTTTT.

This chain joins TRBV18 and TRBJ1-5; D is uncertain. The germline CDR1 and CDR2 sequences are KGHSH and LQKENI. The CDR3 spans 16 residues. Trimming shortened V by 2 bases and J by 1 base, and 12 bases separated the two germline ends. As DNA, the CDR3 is TGTGCCAGCTCACCAGTGGAGTTATTGAGCAATCAGCCCCAGCATTTT. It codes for CASSPVELLSNQPQHF.

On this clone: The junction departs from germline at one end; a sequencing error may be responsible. CDR3 sequence reads: CASSSAPNSDTQYF. The CDR3 coding sequence is TGTGCTAGCAGCTCCGCCCCGAACTCAGATACGCAGTATTTT. This chain joins TRBV7-7 and TRBJ2-3; D call uncertain. CDR1 SSHAT and CDR2 FNYEAQ come from the germline V gene (reference sequence). This CDR3 has 14 amino acids.

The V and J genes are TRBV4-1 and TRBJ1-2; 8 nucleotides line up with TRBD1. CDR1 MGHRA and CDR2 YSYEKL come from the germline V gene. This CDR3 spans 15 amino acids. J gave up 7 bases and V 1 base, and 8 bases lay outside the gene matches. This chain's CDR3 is CASSQVTGGLPGYTF. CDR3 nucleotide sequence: TGCGCCAGCAGCCAAGTAACAGGGGGGCTTCCTGGCTACACCTTC.

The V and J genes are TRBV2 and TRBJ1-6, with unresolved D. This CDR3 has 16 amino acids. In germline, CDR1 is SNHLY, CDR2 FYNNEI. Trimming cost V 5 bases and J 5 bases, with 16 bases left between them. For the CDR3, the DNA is TGTGCCAGCAGTACCGACGCGGTAAAGGATAATTCACCCCTCCACTTT. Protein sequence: CASSTDAVKDNSPLHF.

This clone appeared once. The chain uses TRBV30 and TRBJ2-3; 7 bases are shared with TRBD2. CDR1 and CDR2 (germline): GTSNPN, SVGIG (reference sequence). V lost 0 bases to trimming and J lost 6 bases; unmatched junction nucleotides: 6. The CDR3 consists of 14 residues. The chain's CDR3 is CAWSVRAGVDTQYF. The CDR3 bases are TGTGCCTGGAGTGTTAGGGCGGGAGTCGATACGCAGTATTTT. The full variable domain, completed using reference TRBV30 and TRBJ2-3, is SQTIHQWPATLVQPVGSPLSLECTVEGTSNPNLYWYRQAAGRGLQLLFYSVGIGQISSEVPQNLSASRPQDRQFILSSKKLLLSDSGFYLCAWSVRAGVDTQYFGPGTRLTVL.

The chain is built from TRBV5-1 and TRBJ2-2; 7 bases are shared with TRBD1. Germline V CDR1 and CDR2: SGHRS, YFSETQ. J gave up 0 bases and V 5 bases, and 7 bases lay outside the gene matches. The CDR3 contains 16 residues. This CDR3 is CASRPSGQSNTGELFF. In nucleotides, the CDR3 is TGCGCCAGCAGACCCTCGGGACAGTCGAACACCGGGGAGCTGTTTTTT.

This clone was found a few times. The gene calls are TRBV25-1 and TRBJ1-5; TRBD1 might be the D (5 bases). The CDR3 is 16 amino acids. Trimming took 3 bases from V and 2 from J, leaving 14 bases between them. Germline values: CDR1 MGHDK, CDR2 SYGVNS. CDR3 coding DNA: TGTGCCAGCAGTGATTCTGGGGGAGGGGGCAATCAGCCCCAGCATTTT. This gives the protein CASSDSGGGGNQPQHF.

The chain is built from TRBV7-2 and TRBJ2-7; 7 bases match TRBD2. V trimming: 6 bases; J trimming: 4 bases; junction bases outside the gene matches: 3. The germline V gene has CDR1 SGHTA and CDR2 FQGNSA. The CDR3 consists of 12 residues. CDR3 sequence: CASRWGGYEQYF. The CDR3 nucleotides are TGTGCCAGCAGGTGGGGGGGGTACGAGCAGTACTTC.

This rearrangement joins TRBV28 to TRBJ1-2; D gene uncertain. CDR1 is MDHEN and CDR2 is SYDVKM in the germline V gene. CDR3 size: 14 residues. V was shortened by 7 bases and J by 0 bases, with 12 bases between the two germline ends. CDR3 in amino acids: CASTLTRTNYGYTF. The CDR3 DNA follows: TGTGCCAGCACCCTGACAAGGACTAACTATGGCTACACCTTC.

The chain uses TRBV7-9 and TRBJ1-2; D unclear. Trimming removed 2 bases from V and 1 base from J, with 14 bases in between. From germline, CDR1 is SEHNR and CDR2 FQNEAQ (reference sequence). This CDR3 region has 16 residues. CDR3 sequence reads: CASSLPGSNINYGYTF. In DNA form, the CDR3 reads TGTGCCAGCAGCTTACCCGGGAGCAACATTAACTATGGCTACACCTTC.

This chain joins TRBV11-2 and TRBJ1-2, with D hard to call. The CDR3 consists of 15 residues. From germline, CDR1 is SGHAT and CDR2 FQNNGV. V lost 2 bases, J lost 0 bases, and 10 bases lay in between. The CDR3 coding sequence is TGTGCCAGCAGCTTATTGAGTCCAACTAACTATGGCTACACCTTC. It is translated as CASSLLSPTNYGYTF.

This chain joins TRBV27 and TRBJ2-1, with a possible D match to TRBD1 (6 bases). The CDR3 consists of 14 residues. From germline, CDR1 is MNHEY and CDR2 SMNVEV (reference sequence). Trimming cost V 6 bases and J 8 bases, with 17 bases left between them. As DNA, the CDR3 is TGTGCCAGCAGGACAGGACGATACGGGGATGAGCAGTTCTTC. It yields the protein CASRTGRYGDEQFF.